Below are 9 T cell receptor beta chains sequenced from a single sample in a study of Ad26.COV2.S vaccination and SARS-CoV-2 variants. Treatment meaning: around 19 received Ad26.COV2.S at low or high dose, single or two shots; about 5 received placebo; per-sample allocation not given. Sampling happened 63 days after the first vaccine or placebo injection. The method was immunoSEQ multiplex PCR; TCRdb's version includes in-frame clones alone and lacks a portion of them. In the table there are about 410,000 clones, around nine tenths of which are singletons. Sequenced material: peripheral blood, taken in a trial of Ad26.COV2.S vaccine versus placebo. These receptors were taken from a person aged 18-65 years who received the Ad26.COV2.S COVID-19 vaccine or a placebo.

V and J are TRBV3-1 (or the pseudogene TRBV3-2) and TRBJ2-2; D gene ambiguous. The CDR3 has 17 amino acids. Germline V lookup: CDR1 LGHDT, CDR2 YNNKEL (reference sequence). Trimming took off 1 base at V and 4 bases at J, with 16 bases between the two ends. In DNA, the CDR3 is TGTGCCAGCAGCCAAGGGCCGGCGGAATGGGGCACCGGGGAGCTGTTTTTT. This sequence encodes CASSQGPAEWGTGELFF.

The gene calls are TRBV5-4 and TRBJ1-5; D remains unclear. The CDR3 covers 19 residues. Looked up from germline, CDR1 is SGHNT and CDR2 is YYREEE (reference sequence). V was pared by 4 bases and J by 0 bases, with 23 bases between. CDR3 nucleotide sequence: TGTGCCAGCAGCCACACGCCCGGCGGCGGCGACTATAGCAATCAGCCCCAGCATTTT. Protein sequence: CASSHTPGGGDYSNQPQHF.

The chain uses TRBV3-1 (or the pseudogene TRBV3-2) and TRBJ1-2; unclear D gene. CDR3 length equals 12 residues. With 5 bases removed from V and 6 bases from J, the gap between germline ends came to 10 bases. CDR1 is LGHDT and CDR2 is YNNKEL in the germline V gene (reference sequence). The CDR3 nucleotides are TGTGCCAGCAGCTTTCGGACGGATGGCTACACCTTC. Protein product: CASSFRTDGYTF.

The rearrangement uses TRBV2 and TRBJ2-2, with D perhaps TRBD1 (6 bases). This CDR3 has 13 amino acids. V lost 6 bases to trimming and J lost 6 bases, with 11 bases between them. Germline lookup yields CDR1 SNHLY and CDR2 FYNNEI. The CDR3 DNA sequence: TGTGCCAGCAGAATTGACAGGTCCGGGGAGCTGTTTTTT. It codes for CASRIDRSGELFF.

The chain recombines TRBV6-4 with TRBJ1-2; D is ambiguous. The CDR3 length is 14 residues. V was trimmed by 6 bases and J by 5 bases, leaving 16 bases between them. CDR1 and CDR2 (germline): MRHNA, SNTAGT. The CDR3 region is CASSTDGRGYGYTF. CDR3 nucleotides: TGTGCCAGCAGCACGGACGGCCGAGGGTATGGCTACACCTTC.

This rearrangement joins TRBV5-8 to TRBJ2-1; 10 bases align to TRBD2. The CDR3 runs to 16 residues. Losses at the gene ends were 0 bases for V and 8 bases for J; bases not matched to a gene: 8. CDR1 is SGHTS, CDR2 YDEGEE, per germline. The CDR3 region has the DNA TGTGCCAGCAGCTTGGAGACTAGCGGGTTCGGCGATGAGCAGTTCTTC. It specifies CASSLETSGFGDEQFF.

This chain links TRBV5-1 with TRBJ2-7; D unresolved. Germline assignment: CDR1 SGHRS and CDR2 YFSETQ. CDR3 length equals 15 residues. Trimming removed 0 bases at V and 2 bases at J, with 12 bases between. The CDR3 DNA reads TGCGCCAGCAGCTTGGTGGCAGACCCTACCTACGAGCAGTACTTC. Its protein product is CASSLVADPTYEQYF.

The J gene is TRBJ1-2, the V gene TRBV3-1 (or the pseudogene TRBV3-2); D call uncertain. V was cut by 1 base and J by 7 bases, with 7 bases left in between. The CDR3 is made up of 12 amino acids. Germline loops: CDR1 LGHDT, CDR2 YNNKEL (reference sequence). CDR3 in DNA: TGTGCCAGCAGCCAAGTATACTCTGGCTACACCTTC. Protein sequence: CASSQVYSGYTF.

This chain joins TRBV2 and TRBJ1-5; possibly TRBD1 for D (5 bases). The CDR3 totals 13 residues. The V gene's germline CDR1 is SNHLY and CDR2 FYNNEI. V dropped 8 bases and J dropped 3 bases, with 11 bases sitting between them. DNA of the CDR3: TGTGCCAGCCTCCGGGACCTCAATCAGCCCCAGCATTTT. It specifies CASLRDLNQPQHF. Combining the CDR3 with reference TRBV2 and TRBJ1-5 gives the whole variable domain EPEVTQTPSHQVTQMGQEVILRCVPISNHLYFYWYRQILGQKVEFLVSFYNNEISEKSEIFDDQFSVERPDGSNFTLKIRSTKLEDSAMYFCASLRDLNQPQHFGDGTRLSIL.